These 22 T cell receptor beta chains were all obtained from the same sample, sequenced in a study of cytomegalovirus exposure and HLA in healthy donors. Researchers ran the PCR with 60 Vbeta and 13 Jbeta primers. Some clones are missing from TCRdb's copy, which holds only in-frame ones; the method was immunoSEQ multiplex PCR. Here the sample spans about 100,000 clones, more than 70% being singletons. Sample: PBMCs. The receptor source for this set is a male donor in good health and CMV-seropositive.

The V and J genes are TRBV5-1 and TRBJ2-1; D remains unclear. The CDR3 spans 15 residues. Germline V lookup: CDR1 SGHRS, CDR2 YFSETQ. Trimming pared 4 bases from V and 10 bases from J, leaving 21 bases between. CDR3: CASSPDSGYLGEQFF. The CDR3 DNA reads TGCGCCAGCAGCCCCGATAGTGGTTATCTGGGCGAGCAGTTCTTC.

This clone was observed a few times. This chain joins TRBV9 and TRBJ1-4; TRBD1 matches at 12 bases. This CDR3 is 15 amino acids long. After removal of 4 bases from V and 7 bases from J, the junction contained 5 bases not matched to a gene. The germline CDR1 and CDR2 sequences are SGDLS and YYNGEE. CDR3 residues: CASSPRDRGLEKLFF. CDR3 DNA: TGTGCCAGCAGCCCCCGGGACAGGGGGCTTGAAAAACTGTTTTTT.

This rearrangement joins TRBV4-3 to TRBJ2-1; 9 bases are shared with TRBD2. Trimming removed 5 bases from V and 2 bases from J; junction bases left unmatched: 10. The CDR3 spans 17 residues. CDR1 LGHNA and CDR2 YSLEER come from the germline V gene. The CDR3 sequence is CASSSSPTSGPYNEQFF. The DNA of the CDR3 is TGCGCCAGCAGCTCATCGCCGACTAGCGGCCCCTACAATGAGCAGTTCTTC.

This clone has just a few counts. This sequence joins TRBV7-9 and TRBJ2-5; TRBD2 agrees at 10 bases. The V gene end was trimmed by 5 bases and the J gene end by 7 bases; junction bases not matched to a gene: 7. This CDR3 has 14 amino acids. The germline V gene has CDR1 SEHNR and CDR2 FQNEAQ (reference sequence). CDR3 protein: CASSLGLADGTQYF. The CDR3 coding sequence is TGTGCCAGCAGCCTAGGACTAGCGGACGGGACCCAGTACTTC.

The rearrangement links TRBV7-8 to TRBJ1-5, with 10 bases identical to TRBD1. Germline CDR1 and CDR2: SGHVS and FQNEAQ. V was clipped by 5 bases and J by 4 bases; unmatched bases: 8. CDR3 length: 16 amino acids. The CDR3 DNA sequence: TGTGCCAGCAGCCCCCGCAGGACAGGGGGTAATCAGCCCCAGCATTTT. Its translation is CASSPRRTGGNQPQHF.

This chain uses TRBV4-3 with TRBJ2-3; D is perhaps TRBD1 (6 bases). CDR3 length: 14 amino acids. The germline CDR1 and CDR2 sequences are LGHNA and YSLEER. V lost 1 base, J lost 2 bases, and 7 bases lay in between. The CDR3 coding sequence is TGCGCCAGCAGCCAAGGGGACAACACAGATACGCAGTATTTT. This gives the protein CASSQGDNTDTQYF.

This chain joins TRBV6-7 and TRBJ2-7; 11 nucleotides agree with TRBD2. TRBV6-7 is designated an ORF whose function remains uncertain. CDR3 length: 17 amino acids. Trimming removed 7 bases from V and 3 bases from J; junction bases left unmatched: 14. The CDR3 bases are TGTGCCAGCAACCCAGGACCGGGACTAGCGGACCTCTACGAGCAGTACTTC. This codes for CASNPGPGLADLYEQYF.

The rearrangement uses TRBV5-4 and TRBJ2-5; TRBD1 is a possible D gene (5 bases). This CDR3 has 14 residues. Germline values: CDR1 SGHNT, CDR2 YYREEE (reference sequence). The germline V and J ends were trimmed by 4 bases and 9 bases, with 19 bases remaining between them. Here the CDR3 DNA reads TGTGCCAGCAGCCTAACAGGCGACGCGGCGGCCCAGTACTTC. It yields the protein CASSLTGDAAAQYF.

This chain uses TRBV6-6 with TRBJ1-5; D remains unclear. Germline CDR1 reads MNHNY; CDR2 reads SVGAGI (reference sequence). The CDR3 totals 15 residues. Trimming removed 7 bases from V and 0 bases from J, with 13 bases in between. Here the CDR3 DNA reads TGTGCCAGCACCTCGGGAGGGTATAGCAATCAGCCCCAGCATTTT. Translated: CASTSGGYSNQPQHF.

The chain employs TRBV5-6 and TRBJ2-7, with 9 bases identical to TRBD2. This CDR3 is built from 15 residues. CDR1 is SGHDT and CDR2 is YYEEEE in the germline V gene. V was pared by 4 bases and J by 5 bases, with 10 bases of the junction left unmatched. CDR3 bases: TGTGCCAGCAGCCCGCTCGCGGGAGGGTCCCACGAGCAGTACTTC. Residues: CASSPLAGGSHEQYF.

For the CDR3, the DNA is TGTGCCAGCAGCTTCCACTCCCGGGAGGGGACCCAGTACTTC. This encodes CASSFHSREGTQYF. The chain links TRBV11-2 to TRBJ2-5; 8 bases map to TRBD2. CDR3 size: 14 residues. Germline trimming cut 3 bases from V and 7 bases from J; bases unmatched to any gene: 7. The germline V gene has CDR1 SGHAT and CDR2 FQNNGV.

The chain's CDR3 is CASSLPSETGELFF. In DNA form, the CDR3 reads TGCGCCAGCAGCTTGCCTAGCGAAACCGGGGAGCTGTTTTTT. The chain employs TRBV5-1 and TRBJ2-2; maybe TRBD2 (6 bases). Trimming pared 1 base from V and 5 bases from J, leaving 9 bases between. CDR1 is SGHRS, CDR2 YFSETQ, per germline. The CDR3 covers 14 residues. The complete variable domain, with remaining parts taken from reference TRBV5-1 and TRBJ2-2, reads KAGVTQTPRYLIKTRGQQVTLSCSPISGHRSVSWYQQTPGQGLQFLFEYFSETQRNKGNFPGRFSGRQFSNSRSEMNVSTLELGDSALYLCASSLPSETGELFFGEGSRLTVL.

A remark on this clone: One end of the junction fails to match germline, which may point to a read error. The chain joins TRBV29-1 to TRBJ2-6, with D tentatively TRBD2 (5 bases). The germline V gene has CDR1 SQVTM and CDR2 ANQGSEA. This CDR3 comprises 15 residues. The CDR3 is CSVEVFRTGANVLTF. For the CDR3, the DNA is TGCAGCGTTGAAGTCTTCCGGACTGGTGCCAACGTCCTGACTTTC. Full variable domain (missing parts from reference TRBV29-1 and TRBJ2-6): SAVISQKPSRDICQRGTSLTIQCQVDSQVTMMFWYRQQPGQSLTLIATANQGSEATYESGFVIDKFPISRPNLTFSTLTVSNMSPEDSSIYLCSVEVFRTGANVLTFGAGSRLTVL.

In the case of this clone: At one end the junction does not follow the germline gene, possibly because of a read error. V usage is TRBV4-3 and J usage is TRBJ2-6, with 7 bases fitting TRBD1. Germline V gene data show CDR1 as LGHNA and CDR2 as YSLEER. The CDR3 loop spans 20 amino acids. CDR3 residues: CASSQEYQALGGKGANGLTF. The CDR3 nucleotides read TGCGCCAGCAGCCAAGAGTATCAGGCATTAGGGGGAAAGGGGGCCAACGGCCTGACTTTC.

CDR3: CASSPRQGTYEQYF. The CDR3 DNA follows: TGTGCCAGCTCACCACGGCAGGGGACATACGAGCAGTACTTC. The chain uses TRBV18 and TRBJ2-7, with D possibly matching TRBD1 (6 bases). The CDR3 is made up of 14 amino acids. The germline CDR1 and CDR2 sequences are KGHSH and LQKENI. Trimming pared 1 base from V and 4 bases from J, leaving 11 bases between.

The chain recombines TRBV19 with TRBJ2-3; 9 nucleotides match TRBD2. Germline lookup yields CDR1 LNHDA and CDR2 SQIVND (reference sequence). The J segment lost 0 bases and the V segment lost 3 bases, leaving 4 bases of the junction unmatched. This CDR3 contains 16 residues. CDR3 nucleotides: TGTGCCAGTAGTATCCCTACTAGCGGGAGCACAGATACGCAGTATTTT. Translating gives CASSIPTSGSTDTQYF.

This chain joins TRBV6-5 and TRBJ1-2, with D perhaps matching TRBD1 (5 bases). V lost 2 bases and J 13 bases, leaving 17 bases between the germline ends. The CDR3 runs 13 residues. Germline CDR1 reads MNHEY; CDR2 reads SVGAGI. CDR3 sequence: CASSYGPGLEVTF. In DNA form, the CDR3 reads TGTGCCAGCAGTTACGGGCCGGGACTGGAGGTCACCTTC.

V usage is TRBV2 and J usage is TRBJ2-5; the D is unclear. The J call may not be correct, given that the DNA end is closer to TRBJ2-7. The V gene's germline CDR1 is SNHLY and CDR2 FYNNEI. CDR3 length: 14 amino acids. CDR3 nucleotides: TGTGCCAGCAGTGTGACGGAGAGCTCCTACGAGCAGTACTTC. It yields the protein CASSVTESSYEQYF.

The V gene is TRBV7-3, the J gene TRBJ2-7; TRBD1 aligns across 7 bases. Germline V gives CDR1 SGHTA, CDR2 FQGTGA. The CDR3 runs 13 residues. Losses at the gene ends were 9 bases for V and 2 bases for J; bases not matched to a gene: 7. In DNA, the CDR3 is TGTGCCAGTGCGGCAGGGGGTACCTACGAGCAGTACTTC. It codes for CASAAGGTYEQYF.

The rearrangement uses TRBV13 and TRBJ1-6, with D possibly matching TRBD1 (5 bases). The CDR3 consists of 14 residues. V lost 3 bases to trimming and J lost 10 bases, with 13 bases between them. Germline CDR1 and CDR2: PRHDT and FYEKMQ (reference sequence). CDR3 protein: CASSLTRVNSPLHF. The CDR3 region has the DNA TGTGCCAGCAGCTTGACCAGGGTGAACTCACCCCTCCACTTT.

The rearrangement uses TRBV10-1 and TRBJ2-1; 8 bases agree with TRBD1. V trimming: 8 bases; J trimming: 5 bases; junction bases outside the gene matches: 17. The germline CDR1 and CDR2 sequences are WNHNN and SYGVQD (reference sequence). CDR3 length: 17 residues. CDR3: CASPRDRRDSGDNEQFF. CDR3 nucleotide sequence: TGCGCCAGCCCCCGGGACAGGCGGGACTCGGGGGACAATGAGCAGTTCTTC.

J is TRBJ2-2 and V is TRBV25-1; D is possibly TRBD2 (5 bases). V lost 8 bases and J lost 1, with 20 bases in between. The CDR3 is made up of 17 amino acids. Germline loops: CDR1 MGHDK, CDR2 SYGVNS. The CDR3 loop is CASRVWTKRENTGELFF. The CDR3 DNA reads as TGTGCCAGCCGCGTTTGGACCAAGAGGGAGAACACCGGGGAGCTGTTTTTT.